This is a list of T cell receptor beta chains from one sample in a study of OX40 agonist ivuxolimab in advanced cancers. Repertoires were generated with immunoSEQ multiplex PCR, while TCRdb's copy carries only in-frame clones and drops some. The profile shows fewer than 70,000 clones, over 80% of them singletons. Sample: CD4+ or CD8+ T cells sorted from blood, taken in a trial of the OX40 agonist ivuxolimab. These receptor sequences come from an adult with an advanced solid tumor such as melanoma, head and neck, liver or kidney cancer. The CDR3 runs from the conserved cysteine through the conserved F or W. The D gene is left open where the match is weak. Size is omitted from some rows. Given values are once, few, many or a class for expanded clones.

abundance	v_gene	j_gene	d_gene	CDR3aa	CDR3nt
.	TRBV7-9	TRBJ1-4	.	CASSLVGQGGWEKLFF	TGTGCCAGCAGCTTAGTCGGGCAGGGAGGATGGGAAAAACTGTTTTTT
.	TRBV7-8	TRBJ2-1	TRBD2	CASSSLLAGVPYNEQFF	TGTGCCAGCAGCTCCCTGTTAGCGGGAGTCCCCTACAATGAGCAGTTCTTC
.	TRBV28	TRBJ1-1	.	CASRDTMNTEAFF	TGTGCCAGCCGGGACACGATGAACACTGAAGCTTTCTTT
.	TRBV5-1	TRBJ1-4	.	CASSSEGFNEKLFF	TGCGCCAGCAGCTCGGAGGGCTTTAATGAAAAACTGTTTTTT
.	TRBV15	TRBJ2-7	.	CATSRDMVGIGEQYF	TGTGCCACCAGCAGAGACATGGTAGGAATTGGCGAGCAGTACTTC
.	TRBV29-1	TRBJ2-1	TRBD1	CSMDQGDEQFF	TGCAGCATGGACCAGGGGGATGAGCAGTTCTTC
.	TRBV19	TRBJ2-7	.	CASSSTERPYEQYF	TGTGCCAGTAGTAGCACTGAGAGGCCGTACGAGCAGTACTTC
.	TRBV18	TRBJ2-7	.	CASSPPSWAETYEQYF	TGTGCCAGCTCACCACCCTCGTGGGCGGAGACCTACGAGCAGTACTTC
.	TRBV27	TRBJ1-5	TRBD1	CASSRQGSNQPQHF	TGTGCCAGCAGCCGACAGGGAAGTAATCAGCCCCAGCATTTT
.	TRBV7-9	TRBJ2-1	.	CASSLAQGVLGNNEQFF	TGTGCCAGCAGCTTAGCCCAGGGTGTCTTAGGTAACAATGAGCAGTTCTTC
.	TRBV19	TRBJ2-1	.	CASSILGTEYNEQFF	TGTGCCAGTAGTATCCTCGGGACGGAGTACAATGAGCAGTTCTTC
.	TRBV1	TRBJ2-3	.	CTSEAGEADTQYF	TGCACCAGCGAAGCGGGAGAGGCAGATACGCAGTATTTT
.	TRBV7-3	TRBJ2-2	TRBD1	CASSLDRQGVGYTGELFF	TGTGCCAGCAGTCTTGATCGACAGGGGGTCGGGTACACCGGGGAGCTGTTTTTT
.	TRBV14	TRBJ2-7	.	CASSRSDSPHPYEQYF	TGTGCCAGCAGCCGATCAGACAGTCCCCACCCCTACGAGCAGTACTTC
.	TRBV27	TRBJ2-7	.	CASSFGSGEQYF	TGTGCCAGCAGTTTCGGCAGCGGCGAGCAGTACTTC
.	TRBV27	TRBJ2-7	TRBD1	CASSLRTGVDEQYF	TGTGCCAGCAGTCTCCGGACAGGGGTTGACGAGCAGTACTTC
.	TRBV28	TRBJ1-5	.	CASSYPHSTGSYNQPQHF	TGTGCCAGCAGTTACCCACACTCGACAGGTTCTTACAATCAGCCCCAGCATTTT
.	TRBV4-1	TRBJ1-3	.	CASSDFSGNTIYF	TGCGCCAGCTCCGATTTCTCTGGAAACACCATATATTTT
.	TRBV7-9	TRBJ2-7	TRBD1	CASSSPTGDYEQYF	TGTGCCAGCAGCTCACCGACAGGGGACTACGAGCAGTACTTC
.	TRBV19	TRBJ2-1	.	CASSIAHEQFF	TGTGCCAGTAGTATAGCTCATGAGCAGTTCTTC
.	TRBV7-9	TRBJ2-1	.	CASSPGGSNEQFF	TGTGCCAGCAGCCCGGGGGGCTCCAATGAGCAGTTCTTC
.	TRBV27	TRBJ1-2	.	CASSDMSYGYTF	TGTGCCAGCAGTGACATGAGTTATGGCTACACCTTC
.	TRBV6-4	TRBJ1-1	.	CASRGTMNTEAFF	TGTGCCAGCAGAGGGACTATGAACACTGAAGCTTTCTTT
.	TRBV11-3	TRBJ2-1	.	CASSFSVWRALGDNEQFF	TGTGCCAGCAGCTTTTCAGTCTGGCGGGCTCTTGGGGACAATGAGCAGTTCTTC
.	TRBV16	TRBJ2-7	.	CASSPSWRDLTYEQCF	TGTGCCAGCAGCCCCTCTTGGCGGGACTTAACCTACGAGCAGTGCTTC
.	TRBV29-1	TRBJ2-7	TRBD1	CSVEVGQATSYEQYF	TGCAGCGTTGAAGTGGGACAGGCGACCTCCTACGAGCAGTACTTC
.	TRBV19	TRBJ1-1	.	CASSVGINTEAFF	TGTGCCAGTAGTGTGGGGATAAACACTGAAGCTTTCTTT
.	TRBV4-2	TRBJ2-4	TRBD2	CASSHLSGAIQYF	TGTGCCAGCAGCCACCTGAGCGGGGCCATTCAGTACTTC
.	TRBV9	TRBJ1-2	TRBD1	CASSDRQGKGYGYTF	TGTGCCAGCAGCGACCGACAGGGGAAAGGCTATGGCTACACCTTC
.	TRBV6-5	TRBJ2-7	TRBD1	CASSYSTGETSYEQYF	TGTGCCAGCAGTTACTCGACAGGGGAGACCTCCTACGAGCAGTACTTC
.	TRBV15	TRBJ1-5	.	CATSRSLDSNQPQHF	TGTGCCACCAGCAGATCGTTGGATAGCAATCAGCCCCAGCATTTT
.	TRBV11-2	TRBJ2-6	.	CASSSRMVSGANVLTF	TGTGCCAGCAGCTCCCGGATGGTCTCTGGGGCCAACGTCCTGACTTTC
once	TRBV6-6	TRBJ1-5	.	CASSSGPSRSQPQHF	TGTGCCAGCAGTTCTGGACCCTCCAGGAGTCAGCCCCAGCATTTT
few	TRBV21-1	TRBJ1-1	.	CWGKRRDSEAFF	TGTTGGGGGAAGAGGCGGGATTCGGAAGCTTTCTTT
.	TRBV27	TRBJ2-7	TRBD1	CASSPSTGINYEQYF	TGTGCCAGCAGTCCGTCGACAGGGATAAATTACGAGCAGTACTTC
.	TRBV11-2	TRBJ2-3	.	CASSSWDMIAQYF	TGTGCCAGCAGCTCATGGGACATGATCGCGCAGTATTTT
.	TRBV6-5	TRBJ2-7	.	CASSYSREQYEQYF	TGTGCCAGCAGTTACTCTCGGGAGCAGTACGAGCAGTACTTC
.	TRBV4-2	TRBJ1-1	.	CASSQGGTQGLNTEAFF	TGTGCCAGCAGCCAAGGGGGGACACAGGGACTTAACACTGAAGCTTTCTTT
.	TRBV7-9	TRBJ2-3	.	CASSFPETDTQYF	TGTGCCAGCAGCTTCCCCGAGACAGATACGCAGTATTTT
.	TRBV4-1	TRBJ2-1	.	CASSQVGYNEQFF	TGCGCCAGCAGCCAAGTTGGGTACAATGAGCAGTTCTTC
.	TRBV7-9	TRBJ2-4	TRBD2	CASSPTSGSLYIQYF	TGTGCCAGCAGCCCGACTAGCGGGAGTTTATACATTCAGTACTTC
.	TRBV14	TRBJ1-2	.	CASSQEGVFGEDF	TGTGCCAGCAGCCAAGAGGGGGTTTTCGGGGAAGACTTC
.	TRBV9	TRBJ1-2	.	CASSVRGESYGYTF	TGTGCCAGCAGCGTAAGGGGGGAAAGCTATGGCTACACCTTC
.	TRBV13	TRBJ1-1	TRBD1	CASSPTGWSTEAFF	TGTGCCAGCAGCCCGACAGGGTGGAGCACTGAAGCTTTCTTT
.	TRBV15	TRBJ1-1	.	CATSRDGGMTEAFF	TGTGCCACCAGCAGAGATGGGGGGATGACTGAAGCTTTCTTT
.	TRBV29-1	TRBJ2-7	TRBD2	CSVRESGTTYEQYF	TGCAGCGTTCGAGAGAGCGGGACTACCTACGAGCAGTACTTC
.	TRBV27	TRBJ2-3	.	CASSPIGWGDTQYF	TGTGCCAGCAGTCCGATAGGGTGGGGAGATACGCAGTATTTT
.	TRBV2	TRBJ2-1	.	CASKGWDGGNGDEQFF	TGTGCCAGCAAGGGATGGGACGGAGGGAATGGGGATGAGCAGTTCTTC
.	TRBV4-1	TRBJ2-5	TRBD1	CASSQRRQGRIIETQYF	TGCGCCAGCAGCCAACGCAGACAGGGAAGGATTATAGAGACCCAGTACTTC
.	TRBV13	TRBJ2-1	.	CASSIQAKEQFF	TGTGCCAGCAGTATACAGGCGAAGGAGCAGTTCTTC